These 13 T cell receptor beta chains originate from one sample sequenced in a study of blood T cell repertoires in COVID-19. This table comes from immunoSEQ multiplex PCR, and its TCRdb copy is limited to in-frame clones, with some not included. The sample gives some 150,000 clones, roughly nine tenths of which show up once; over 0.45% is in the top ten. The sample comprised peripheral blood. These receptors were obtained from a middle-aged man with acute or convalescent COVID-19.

CDR3 in amino acids: CASSLARVQAEEQFF. The CDR3 nucleotides read TGTGCCAGCAGCTTAGCGCGGGTTCAGGCCGAAGAGCAGTTCTTC. The J gene is TRBJ2-1, the V gene TRBV7-8; a weak D match, TRBD2 (5 bases). CDR1 is SGHVS and CDR2 is FQNEAQ in the germline V gene. Trimming left V 0 bases short and J 10 bases short, with 16 bases between. This CDR3 spans 15 amino acids.

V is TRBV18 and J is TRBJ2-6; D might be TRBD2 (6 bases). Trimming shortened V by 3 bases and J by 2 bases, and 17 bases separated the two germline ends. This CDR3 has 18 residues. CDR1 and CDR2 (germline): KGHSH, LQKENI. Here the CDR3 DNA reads TGTGCCAGCTCACCCGCCCCAGGGCGGGGAGCTGGGGCCAACGTCCTGACTTTC. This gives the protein CASSPAPGRGAGANVLTF.

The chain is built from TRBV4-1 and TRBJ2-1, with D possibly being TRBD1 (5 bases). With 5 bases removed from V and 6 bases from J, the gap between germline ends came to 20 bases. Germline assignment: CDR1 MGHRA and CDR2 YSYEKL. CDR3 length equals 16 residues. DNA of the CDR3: TGCGCCAGCAGCGAATTCTGGGGCCAAAAACCCAATGAGCAGTTCTTC. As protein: CASSEFWGQKPNEQFF.

The CDR3, as DNA: TGTGCCAGCAGCAGAGAGGTTGGTTACCCTAACTATGGCTACACCTTC. As protein: CASSREVGYPNYGYTF. V usage is TRBV3-1 (or the pseudogene TRBV3-2) and J usage is TRBJ1-2; the D is unclear. This CDR3 contains 16 residues. CDR1 is LGHDT, CDR2 YNNKEL, per germline (reference sequence). The V end was cut by 5 bases, the J end by 0 bases, with 16 bases between.

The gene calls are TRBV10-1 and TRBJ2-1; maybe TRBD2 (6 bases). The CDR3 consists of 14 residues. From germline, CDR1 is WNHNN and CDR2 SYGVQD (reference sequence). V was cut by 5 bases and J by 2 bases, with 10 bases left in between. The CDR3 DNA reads TGCGCCAGCAGTCTCCCGGGGGCCTACAATGAGCAGTTCTTC. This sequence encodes CASSLPGAYNEQFF.

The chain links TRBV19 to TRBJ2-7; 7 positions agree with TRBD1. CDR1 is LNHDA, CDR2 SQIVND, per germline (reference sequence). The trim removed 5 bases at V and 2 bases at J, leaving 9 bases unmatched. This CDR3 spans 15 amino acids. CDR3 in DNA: TGTGCCAGTAGTGATGGGACAGCGACGACCTACGAGCAGTACTTC. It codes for CASSDGTATTYEQYF.

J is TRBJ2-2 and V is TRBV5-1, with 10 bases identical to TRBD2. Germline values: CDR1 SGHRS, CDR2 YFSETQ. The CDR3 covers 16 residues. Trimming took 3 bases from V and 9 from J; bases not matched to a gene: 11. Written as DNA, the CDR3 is TGCGCCAGCAGCTCCGGAGGAGCGGGAGGGCTCCGGGAGCTGTTTTTT. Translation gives CASSSGGAGGLRELFF.

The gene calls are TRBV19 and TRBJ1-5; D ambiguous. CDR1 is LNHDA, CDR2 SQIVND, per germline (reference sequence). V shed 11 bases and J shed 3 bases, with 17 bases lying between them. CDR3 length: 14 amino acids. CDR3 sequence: CAVAGRLFNQPQHF. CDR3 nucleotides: TGTGCCGTGGCAGGCAGGTTGTTCAATCAGCCCCAGCATTTT. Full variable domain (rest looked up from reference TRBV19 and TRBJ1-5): DGGITQSPKYLFRKEGQNVTLSCEQNLNHDAMYWYRQDPGQGLRLIYYSQIVNDFQKGDIAEGYSVSREKKESFPLTVTSAQKNPTAFYLCAVAGRLFNQPQHFGDGTRLSIL.

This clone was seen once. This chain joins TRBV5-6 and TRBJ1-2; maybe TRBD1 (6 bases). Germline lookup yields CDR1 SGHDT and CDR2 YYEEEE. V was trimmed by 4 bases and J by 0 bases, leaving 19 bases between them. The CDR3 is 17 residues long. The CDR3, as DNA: TGTGCCAGCAGCCGGGGGGCCGCGGGATTGACTAACTATGGCTACACCTTC. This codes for CASSRGAAGLTNYGYTF.

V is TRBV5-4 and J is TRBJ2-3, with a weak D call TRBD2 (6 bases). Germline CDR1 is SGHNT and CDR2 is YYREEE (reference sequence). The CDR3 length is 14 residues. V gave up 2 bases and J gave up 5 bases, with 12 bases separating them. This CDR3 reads CASSFRGTVDTQYF. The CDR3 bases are TGTGCCAGCAGCTTTCGCGGGACGGTAGATACGCAGTATTTT.

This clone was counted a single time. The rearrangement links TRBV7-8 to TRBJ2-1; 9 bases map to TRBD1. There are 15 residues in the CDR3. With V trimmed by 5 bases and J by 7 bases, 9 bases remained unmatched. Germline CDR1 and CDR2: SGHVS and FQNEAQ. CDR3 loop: CASSPAGTGRNEQFF. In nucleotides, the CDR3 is TGTGCCAGCAGCCCAGCCGGGACAGGGCGGAATGAGCAGTTCTTC. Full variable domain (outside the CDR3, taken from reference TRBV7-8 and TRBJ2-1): GAGVSQSPRYKVAKRGQDVALRCDPISGHVSLFWYQQALGQGPEFLTYFQNEAQLDKSGLPSDRFFAERPEGSVSTLKIQRTQQEDSAVYLCASSPAGTGRNEQFFGPGTRLTVL.

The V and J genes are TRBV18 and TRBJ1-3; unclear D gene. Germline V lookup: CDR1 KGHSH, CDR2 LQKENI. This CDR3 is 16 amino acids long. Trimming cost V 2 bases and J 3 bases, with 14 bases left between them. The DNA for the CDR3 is TGTGCCAGCTCACCAACCGACGCGAGAGGTGGAAACACCATATATTTT. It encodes CASSPTDARGGNTIYF.

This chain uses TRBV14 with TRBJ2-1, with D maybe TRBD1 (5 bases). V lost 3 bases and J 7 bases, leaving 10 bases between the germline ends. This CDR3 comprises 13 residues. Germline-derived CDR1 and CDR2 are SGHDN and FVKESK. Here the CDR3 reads CASSHETGNEQFF. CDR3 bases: TGTGCCAGCAGCCACGAAACAGGTAATGAGCAGTTCTTC. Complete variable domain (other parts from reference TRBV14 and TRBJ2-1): EAGVTQFPSHSVIEKGQTVTLRCDPISGHDNLYWYRRVMGKEIKFLLHFVKESKQDESGMPNNRFLAERTGGTYSTLKVQPAELEDSGVYFCASSHETGNEQFFGPGTRLTVL.